This TCR beta chain comes out of a study of blood T cell repertoires in COVID-19. In the study overall: Acute and convalescent COVID-19 samples came from the United States, Italy and Spain. PBMCs, B-cell-depleted T cells, or T cells provided the cDNA or gDNA that made up the material.

This CDR3 has 11 residues. Germline assignment: CDR1 MGHRA and CDR2 YSYEKL. V lost 2 bases, J lost 10 bases, and 8 bases lay in between. The authors' processing: How many nucleated cells were present was estimated from reference gene primer amplification. The method was immunoSEQ multiplex PCR; TCRdb's version includes in-frame clones alone and lacks a portion of them. V and J calls and clone size come straight from that table; D and trimming were deduced from the DNA. In the table there are 90,000 or so clones, around 87% of which are singletons. Input material: peripheral blood. This receptor was identified in a human donor in a cohort sampled during active COVID-19. The gene calls are TRBV4-1 and TRBJ1-1, with D unresolved. CDR3 amino acids: CASSQPPLAFF. The CDR3 coding sequence is TGCGCCAGCAGCCAACCTCCTTTAGCTTTCTTT.